These T cell receptor beta chains were read from a single sample in a study of CD8 T cells in Susac syndrome. From the immunoSEQ multiplex PCR reads, TCRdb called clonotypes with MiXCR, one entry per CDR3 protein. Found here are a few hundred thousand distinct CDR3 sequences, roughly 81% of them singletons; the top ten hold approximately 0.12%. Sample: CD8+ T cells from PBMCs. The origin of the receptors is a human donor with multiple sclerosis. Both conserved end residues are part of each CDR3.

>TRBV20-1|14|TRBJ2-5
CSARGPEGVETQYF
>TRBV9|18|TRBJ2-1
CASSGAVEGAEDYNEQFF
>TRBV28|18|TRBJ1-3
CASSSHLDRGLGGNTIYF
>TRBV7-9|19|TRBJ2-2
CASSSLPGQGIGDTGELFF
>TRBV27|13|TRBJ1-4
CASSRRINEKLFF
>TRBV7-9|14|TRBJ2-1
CASSPTTAWDEQFF
>TRBV27|13|TRBJ2-7
CASSLDRANEQYF
>TRBV19|13|TRBJ2-7
CASSRADDYEQYF
>TRBV6-5|14|TRBJ2-1
CASSNYTPLNEQFF
>TRBV12-3/TRBV12-4|18|TRBJ2-1
CASSDSLAGAGSYNEQFF
>TRBV14|16|TRBJ1-2
CASSPREGELFYGYTF
>TRBV7-7|13|TRBJ2-3
CASSPGLGDTQYF
>TRBV28|17|TRBJ2-7
CASSLVTSGRRSHEQYF
>TRBV9|14|TRBJ1-4
CASSVVATNEKLFF
>TRBV27|13|TRBJ2-1
CASSFLRTNEQFF
>TRBV27|15|TRBJ1-6
CASSPGSWGNSPLHF
>TRBV27|14|TRBJ1-1
CASSPGRAAGEAFF
>TRBV27|13|TRBJ2-7
CASSLTAGYEQYF
>TRBV27|17|TRBJ2-1
CASSLIRDRGGNNEQFF
>TRBV27|16|TRBJ2-1
CASSNRRLADYNEQFF
>TRBV5-5|15|TRBJ1-1
CASSLEVGVNTEAFF
>TRBV6-1|15|TRBJ2-7
CASSENGNQLYEQYF
>TRBV28|14|TRBJ2-5
CASSFGHLQETQYF
>TRBV12-3/TRBV12-4|14|TRBJ1-2
CASRPSAAPYGYTF
>TRBV12-3/TRBV12-4|15|TRBJ1-2
CASSFATGRNYGYTF
>TRBV10-3|15|TRBJ2-1
CAISDMAGGGNEQFF
>TRBV9|14|TRBJ2-2
CASSPHRNTGELFF
>TRBV9|12|TRBJ2-2
CASSRNTGELLF
>TRBV27|13|TRBJ1-1
CASSLSWESEAFF
>TRBV19|13|TRBJ2-2
CASSIVHTGELFF
>TRBV7-9|17|TRBJ2-1
CASSPQGTSGRRNEQFF
>TRBV15|16|TRBJ1-5
CATSRVPDRDNQPQHF
>TRBV9|15|TRBJ2-1
CASSSYSGTPNEQFF
>TRBV13|17|TRBJ2-7
CASSRRVADRGGYEQYF
>TRBV28|15|TRBJ2-3
CASRRTSVSTDTQYF